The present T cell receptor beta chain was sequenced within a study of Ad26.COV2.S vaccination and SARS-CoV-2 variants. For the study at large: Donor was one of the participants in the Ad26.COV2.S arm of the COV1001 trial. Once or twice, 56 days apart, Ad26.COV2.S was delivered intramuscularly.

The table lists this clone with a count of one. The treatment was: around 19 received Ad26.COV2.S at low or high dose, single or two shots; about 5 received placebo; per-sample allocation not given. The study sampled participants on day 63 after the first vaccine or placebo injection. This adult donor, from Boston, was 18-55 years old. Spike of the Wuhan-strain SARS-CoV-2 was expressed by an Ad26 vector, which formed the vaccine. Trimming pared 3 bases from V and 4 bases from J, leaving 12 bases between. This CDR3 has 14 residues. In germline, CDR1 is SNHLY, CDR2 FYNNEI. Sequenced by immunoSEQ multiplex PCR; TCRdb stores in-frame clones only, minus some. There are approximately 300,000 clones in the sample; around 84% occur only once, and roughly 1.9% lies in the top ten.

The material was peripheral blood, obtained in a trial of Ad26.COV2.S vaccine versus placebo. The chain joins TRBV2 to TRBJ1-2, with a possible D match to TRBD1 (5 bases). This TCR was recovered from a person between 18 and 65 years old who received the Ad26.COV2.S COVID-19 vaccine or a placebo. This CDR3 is CASSDRVGGYGYTF. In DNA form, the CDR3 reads TGTGCCAGCAGTGATAGGGTGGGGGGCTATGGCTACACCTTC.